This TCR beta chain was sequenced during a study of blood T cell repertoires in COVID-19. On the study more broadly: The samples span acute and convalescent COVID-19 from the United States, Italy and Spain. PBMCs, B-cell-depleted T cells, or T cells were the source of the cDNA or gDNA that made up the material.

How the authors handled the data: Nucleated cell number was recorded as an estimate derived from reference gene primer amplification. This table comes from immunoSEQ multiplex PCR, and its TCRdb copy is limited to in-frame clones, with some not included. The D gene and trimming were derived from the DNA, and the V and J assignments and clone size from that table. The sample includes tens of thousands of clones, about 89% of them seen just once. The V gene's germline CDR1 is SEHNR and CDR2 FQNEAQ (reference sequence). The V end lost 3 bases, the J end lost 8 bases, and 13 bases lay between the germline ends. CDR3 length: 14 residues.

The clonotype was recovered from a man in his forties or fifties with active COVID-19. The sample comprised peripheral blood. V gene TRBV7-9 combines with J gene TRBJ1-4; a possible D gene is TRBD1 (6 bases). CDR3 DNA: TGTGCCAGCAGCTTTCAGGGGTTCAGAGAAAAACTGTTTTTT. As protein: CASSFQGFREKLFF.